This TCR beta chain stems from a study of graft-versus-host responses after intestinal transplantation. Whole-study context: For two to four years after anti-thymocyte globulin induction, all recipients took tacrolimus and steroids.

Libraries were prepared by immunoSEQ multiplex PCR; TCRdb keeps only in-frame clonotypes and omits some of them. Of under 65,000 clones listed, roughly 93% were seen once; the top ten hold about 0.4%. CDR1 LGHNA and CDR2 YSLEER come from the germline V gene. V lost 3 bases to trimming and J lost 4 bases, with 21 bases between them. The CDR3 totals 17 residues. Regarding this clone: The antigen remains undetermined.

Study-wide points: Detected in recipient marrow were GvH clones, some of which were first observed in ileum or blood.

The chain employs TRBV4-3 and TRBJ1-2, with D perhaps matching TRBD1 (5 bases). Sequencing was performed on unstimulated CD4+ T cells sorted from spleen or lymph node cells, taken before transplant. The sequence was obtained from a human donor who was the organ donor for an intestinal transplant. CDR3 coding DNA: TGCGCCAGCAGCCAGACAGAACAGGCGCTCCCGCTCTATGGCTACACCTTC. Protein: CASSQTEQALPLYGYTF.